Here is one T cell receptor (beta chain) with its context. Its specificity is unknown. Germline V gene sequence: CDR1 MGHRA, CDR2 YSYEKL. The CDR3 runs 16 residues. V gave up 3 bases and J gave up 0 bases, with 14 bases separating them. TCRdb recomputed calls from the 5' RACE reads with MiXCR, one row per CDR3 protein. Of 300,000 to 400,000 distinct CDR3 sequences listed, around 21% were seen once; the top ten hold approximately 12%. The data are from a study of T-cell memory formation after mild COVID-19. Overall study context: Largely, the TCR clusters proved donor specific.

Overall study results and limits: Some clones that responded turned up in pre-infection memory, which suggests that cross-reactive memory joined in. The SARS-CoV-2 specificity of second-wave clones reaching peak at day 37 remained unverified.

The chain is built from TRBV4-1 and TRBJ1-1; weak D call: TRBD1 (5 bases). The sequencing input was PBMCs or a T cell subset sorted from them (not recorded which). The receptor was derived from an adult woman who had mild COVID-19 (a few samples of this study predate the infection). Cell type and time point are not known. The CDR3 here is CASSQFSGRLNTEAFF. The CDR3 DNA reads TGCGCCAGCAGCCAGTTTTCGGGACGTTTGAACACTGAAGCTTTCTTT.